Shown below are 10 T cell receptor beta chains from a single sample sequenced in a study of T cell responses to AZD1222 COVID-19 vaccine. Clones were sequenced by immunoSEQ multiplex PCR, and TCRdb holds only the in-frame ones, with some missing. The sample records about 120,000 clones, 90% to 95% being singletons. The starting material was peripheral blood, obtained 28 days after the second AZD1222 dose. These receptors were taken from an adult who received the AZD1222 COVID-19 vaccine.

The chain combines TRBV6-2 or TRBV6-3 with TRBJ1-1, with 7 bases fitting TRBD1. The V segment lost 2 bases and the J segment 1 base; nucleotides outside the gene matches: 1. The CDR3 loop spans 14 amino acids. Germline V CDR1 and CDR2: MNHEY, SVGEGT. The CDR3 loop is CASSYGTANTEAFF. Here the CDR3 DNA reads TGTGCCAGCAGTTACGGGACAGCGAACACTGAAGCTTTCTTT.

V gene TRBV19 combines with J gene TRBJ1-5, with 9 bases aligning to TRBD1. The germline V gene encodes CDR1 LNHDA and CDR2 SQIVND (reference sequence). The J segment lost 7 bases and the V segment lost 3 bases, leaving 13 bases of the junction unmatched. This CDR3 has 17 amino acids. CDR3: CASSMRGTGMFSQPQHF. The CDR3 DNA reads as TGTGCCAGTAGTATGAGGGGGACAGGGATGTTTTCGCAGCCCCAGCATTTT.

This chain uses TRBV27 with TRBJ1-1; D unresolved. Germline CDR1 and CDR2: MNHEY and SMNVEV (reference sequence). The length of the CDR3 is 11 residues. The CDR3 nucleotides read TGTACAAGCCGGAGGAACACTGAAGCTTTCTTT. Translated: CTSRRNTEAFF.

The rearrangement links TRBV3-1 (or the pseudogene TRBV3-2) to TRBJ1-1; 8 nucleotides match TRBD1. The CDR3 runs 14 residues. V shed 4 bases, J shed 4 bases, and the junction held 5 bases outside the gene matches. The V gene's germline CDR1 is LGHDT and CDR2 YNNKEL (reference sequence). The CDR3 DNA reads TGTGCCAGCAGCCGTAGACAGGGGAGCACTGAAGCTTTCTTT. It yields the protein CASSRRQGSTEAFF.

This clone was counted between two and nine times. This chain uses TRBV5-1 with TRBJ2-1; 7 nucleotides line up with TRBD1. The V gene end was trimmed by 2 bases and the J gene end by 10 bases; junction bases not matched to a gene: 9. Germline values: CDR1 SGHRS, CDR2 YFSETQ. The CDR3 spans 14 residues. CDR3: CASSFTGTEREQFF. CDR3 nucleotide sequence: TGCGCCAGCAGCTTCACTGGGACAGAGAGGGAGCAGTTCTTC.

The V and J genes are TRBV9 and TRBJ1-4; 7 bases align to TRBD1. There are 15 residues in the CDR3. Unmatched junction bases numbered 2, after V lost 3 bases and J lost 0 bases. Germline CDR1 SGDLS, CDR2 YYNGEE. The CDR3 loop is CASSGQGATNEKLFF. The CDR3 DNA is TGTGCCAGCAGCGGGCAGGGGGCAACTAATGAAAAACTGTTTTTT.

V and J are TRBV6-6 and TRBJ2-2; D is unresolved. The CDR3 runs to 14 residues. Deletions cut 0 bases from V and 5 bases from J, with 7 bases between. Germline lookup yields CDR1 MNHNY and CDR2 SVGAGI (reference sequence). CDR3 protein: CASSYSRMTGELFF. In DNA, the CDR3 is TGTGCCAGCAGTTACTCGCGGATGACCGGGGAGCTGTTTTTT.

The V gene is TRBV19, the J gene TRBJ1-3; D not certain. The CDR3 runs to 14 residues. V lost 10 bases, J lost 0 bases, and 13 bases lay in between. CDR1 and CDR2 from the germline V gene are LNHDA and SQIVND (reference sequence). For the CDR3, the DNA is TGTGCCACCCCAGTCCAGTTCTCTGGAAACACCATATATTTT. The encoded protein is CATPVQFSGNTIYF.

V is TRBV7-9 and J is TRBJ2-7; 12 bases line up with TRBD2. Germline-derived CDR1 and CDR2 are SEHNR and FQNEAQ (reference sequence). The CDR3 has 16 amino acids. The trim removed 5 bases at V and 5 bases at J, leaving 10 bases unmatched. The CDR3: CASSPRTSGNGHEQYF. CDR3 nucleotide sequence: TGTGCCAGCAGCCCCAGGACTAGCGGGAATGGACACGAGCAGTACTTC.

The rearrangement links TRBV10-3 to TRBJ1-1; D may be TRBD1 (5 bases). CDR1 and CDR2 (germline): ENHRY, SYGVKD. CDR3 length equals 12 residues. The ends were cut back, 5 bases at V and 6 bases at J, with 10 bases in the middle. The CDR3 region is CAISKGPPEAFF. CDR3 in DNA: TGTGCCATCAGTAAGGGACCCCCTGAAGCTTTCTTT.